This T cell receptor beta chain is from a study of spatial heterogeneity in lung cancer (dated by TCRdb to the late 2010s). Study-level background: The donors were about 65 patients from the lung TRACERx cohort who had early-stage, untreated non-small cell lung cancer. Follow-up PBMC samples were sequenced whenever available, with the median time to follow-up being about two years after resection. Beta-chain transcripts were consistently detected in greater numbers than alpha-chain transcripts, which likely reflected higher beta-chain transcript abundance. In the raw uncorrected reads, each unique combination of TCR and UMI appeared on average more than ten times. In non-small cell lung cancer, the study made a quantitative comparison of TCR alpha and beta repertoires among multiple tumor regions, matched nontumor lung and blood. Nonsynonymous mutation counts, determined by whole-exome sequencing of tumor tissue, were related to features of the TCR repertoire. Both alpha and beta chains were TCR-sequenced in samples taken at surgery, namely 220 tumor regions, around 70 matched nontumor lung samples and just over 55 PBMC samples.

The sample's time point label, in plain terms: blood at routine non-recurrence follow-up after resection. For TCR sequencing, whole RNA was extracted from tumor and nontumor lung tissue, or from cryopreserved PBMC samples, and no cell sorting was done. Only patients with enough RNA available from two or more tumor regions were chosen for TCR sequencing. Turning to this clonotype: The target of this receptor is not known. It has no much larger one-base neighbor in the sample; base qualities were not kept.

Library creation used 5' RACE. TCRdb lists the instrument as NextSeq 500. The TCR library protocol attached a unique molecular identifier to each TCR cDNA molecule to allow correction of PCR and sequencing errors. In the authors' own workflow: TCR identification, UMI-based error correction and CDR3 extraction were performed with Decombinator tools. Expanded TCRs were defined as those above a frequency of 2 per 1,000, corresponding to the top 1% of the tumor frequency distribution. Renyi diversity was calculated using the R vegan package after each repertoire was subsampled 100 times to 5,000 TCRs. CDR3 similarity networks were built from amino acid triplet string-kernel similarity, with CDR3s being connected when pairwise similarity was above 0.82. TCRdb handled the public reads itself, with Q25 trimming in fastp and clone calling in MiXCR, and kept productive beta chains. Each CDR3 protein appears once, grouped with its most common genes and DNA. The V and J calls were not made by the authors but by TCRdb's processing. This sample is represented by 50,000 to 60,000 distinct CDR3 sequences; more than 6.5% of them were singletons. Around 35% of the sample belongs to the ten largest clones.

As encoded in the germline V gene, CDR1 is SGHDT while CDR2 is YYEEEE. Including cysteine and phenylalanine, the CDR3 has 17 amino acids. Solely the CDR3 DNA is kept, with 51 bases framed from the first base. The junction carries 15 bases between V and J, which are trimmed by 0 bases and 0 bases respectively. What the authors observed across the whole study: Only 13 to 15 patients were included in the comparisons of baseline and follow-up blood repertoires. Additional single-cell paired TCR alpha and beta sequencing was considered necessary to confirm, at a functional level, the hypothesis that regional TCRs recognize regional mutations. Ubiquitous expanded tumor TCRs showed up in blood more often at tumor resection than at routine follow-up.

The receptor's source is a female donor with early-stage non-small cell lung cancer. The material sequenced was PBMCs, taken at follow-up. The chain joins TRBV5-6 to TRBJ1-1; the D gene is perhaps TRBD1, from 6 matching bases. The DNA sequence is as follows: TGTGCCAGCAGCTTGGACCCCACAGGGTCGGTGAACACTGAAGCTTTCTTT. Translated, this gives CASSLDPTGSVNTEAFF.